One sample yielded the 21 T cell receptor beta chains listed below, sequenced in a study of Graves' ophthalmopathy and Graves' hyperthyroidism. The authors amplified TCR beta CDR3 regions, and they did so from RNA transcripts for repertoire sequencing. A first-round RT-PCR used HTBI primers, followed by a second-round multiplex PCR. TCRdb analysed the multiplex PCR reads with MiXCR anew, one entry per CDR3 protein. The profile covers around 1.1 million distinct CDR3 sequences, with about 38% appearing a single time and 11% taken by the ten largest. Sequenced material: peripheral blood or thyroid tissue (not recorded which). These receptors were obtained from an adult man with Graves' hyperthyroidism.

This clonotype occurred many times. This rearrangement joins TRBV27 to TRBJ2-7; D may be TRBD1 (5 bases). CDR1 MNHEY and CDR2 SMNVEV come from the germline V gene (reference sequence). V was clipped by 5 bases and J by 4 bases, with 18 bases between them. This CDR3 is 15 amino acids long. In nucleotides, the CDR3 is TGTGCCAGCAGTCCCCCTCTGCAGGGAAGGTACGAGCAGTACTTC. Translated, it gives CASSPPLQGRYEQYF.

This clonotype was observed a handful of times. The chain employs TRBV6-5 and TRBJ1-3; possibly TRBD1 for D (6 bases). V was shortened by 6 bases and J by 1 base, with 13 bases between the two germline ends. The CDR3 covers 15 residues. CDR1 MNHEY and CDR2 SVGAGI come from the germline V gene. Here the CDR3 reads CASSRQDRSGNTIYF. Here the CDR3 DNA reads TGTGCCAGCAGCCGACAGGATCGTTCTGGAAACACCATATATTTT.

Only a few counts were recorded for this clonotype. J is TRBJ2-2 and V is TRBV7-8, with 15 bases lining up with TRBD2. This CDR3 spans 17 amino acids. Germline lookup yields CDR1 SGHVS and CDR2 FQNEAQ. After removal of 7 bases from V and 5 bases from J, the junction contained 8 bases not matched to a gene. The CDR3 bases are TGTGCCAGCACCCAATCCGGGACTAGCGGGGGGACCGGGGAGCTGTTTTTT. Protein product: CASTQSGTSGGTGELFF. Filled out from reference TRBV7-8 and TRBJ2-2, the complete variable domain reads GAGVSQSPRYKVAKRGQDVALRCDPISGHVSLFWYQQALGQGPEFLTYFQNEAQLDKSGLPSDRFFAERPEGSVSTLKIQRTQQEDSAVYLCASTQSGTSGGTGELFFGEGSRLTVL.

This clonotype showed up just a few times. J is TRBJ2-2 and V is TRBV10-3, with D perhaps matching TRBD2 (6 bases). Germline V gene data show CDR1 as ENHRY and CDR2 as SYGVKD. Trimming removed 3 bases at V and 3 bases at J, with 8 bases between. The CDR3 consists of 14 residues. The CDR3 sequence: CAISEWGDTGELFF. CDR3 DNA sequence: TGTGCCATCAGTGAATGGGGGGACACCGGGGAGCTGTTTTTT.

Ten or more counts support this clonotype. This rearrangement joins TRBV10-3 to TRBJ2-2; TRBD2 aligns across 7 bases. The CDR3 contains 14 residues. The V gene end was trimmed by 7 bases and the J gene end by 7 bases; junction bases not matched to a gene: 9. Germline CDR1 and CDR2: ENHRY and SYGVKD. The CDR3 DNA is TGTGCCATCACCGGAGGCGGGGGTGGCGGGGAGCTGTTTTTT. As protein: CAITGGGGGGELFF.

In the case of this clonotype: At one end, the junction sequence differs from germline, possibly due to a read error. The chain joins TRBV25-1 to TRBJ1-1; D might be TRBD1 (5 bases). This CDR3 has 13 amino acids. The germline V gene encodes CDR1 MGHDK and CDR2 SYGVNS. The CDR3 region is CACSARGGPGGFF. In DNA form, the CDR3 reads TGTGCCTGCAGTGCGCGGGGCGGCCCGGGAGGTTTCTTT.

The chain has TRBV12-3 or TRBV12-4 and TRBJ2-7, with 8 bases identical to TRBD2. Trimming at V came to 3 bases and at J to 4 bases, leaving 14 bases not matched to a gene. This CDR3 spans 17 amino acids. As DNA, the CDR3 is TGTGCCAGCAGTTTCACCCAGGGGATACTAGCGGAGTACGAGCAGTACTTC. Protein product: CASSFTQGILAEYEQYF.

This clonotype was detected once. This may come from a read error, since a much larger clone is one base off. The chain joins TRBV19 to TRBJ1-3, with a possible D match to TRBD1 (6 bases). Trimming pared 2 bases from V and 8 bases from J, leaving 13 bases between. Germline values: CDR1 LNHDA, CDR2 SQIVND (reference sequence). The CDR3 runs 14 residues. Here the CDR3 reads CASSIRRGEDTIYF. In DNA, the CDR3 is TGTGCCAGTAGTATACGCAGGGGCGAAGACACCATATATTTT.

There are many counts of this clonotype. The V gene is TRBV7-8, the J gene TRBJ1-6; 8 bases are a match to TRBD1. With 1 base clipped from V and 7 bases from J, the junction kept 9 bases outside the gene matches. The CDR3 has 17 residues. The germline gives CDR1 SGHVS, CDR2 FQNEAQ. The CDR3 sequence is CASSLEFFGQGNSPLHF. In DNA, the CDR3 is TGTGCCAGCAGCTTAGAATTCTTTGGACAGGGAAATTCACCCCTCCACTTT.

The gene calls are TRBV6-1 and TRBJ1-5, with D unclear. Deletions cut 8 bases from V and 9 bases from J, with 11 bases between. The CDR3 covers 11 residues. In germline, CDR1 is MNHNS, CDR2 SASEGT. The CDR3 here is CASSNAGPQHF. Here the CDR3 DNA reads TGTGCCAGCTCGAATGCGGGGCCCCAGCATTTT.

This chain joins TRBV10-2 and TRBJ1-2; tentatively, D is TRBD1 (6 bases). The CDR3 length is 15 residues. Germline-derived CDR1 and CDR2 are WSHSY and SAAADI. The V gene lost 4 bases and the J gene lost 7 bases, with 19 bases spanning the gap. CDR3 DNA sequence: TGCGCCAGCAGTGCCGGACAGCAACAAGTGCGTGGCTACACCTTC. This encodes CASSAGQQQVRGYTF.

This clonotype was counted ten times or more. The genes are TRBV9 and TRBJ1-2; TRBD1 aligns across 7 bases. The germline CDR1 and CDR2 sequences are SGDLS and YYNGEE. The CDR3 covers 15 residues. With 3 bases clipped from V and 8 bases from J, the junction kept 13 bases outside the gene matches. The CDR3 region is CASSAHPGTVGGYTF. CDR3 nucleotide sequence: TGTGCCAGCAGCGCTCACCCCGGGACAGTCGGCGGCTACACCTTC.

The chain combines TRBV29-1 with TRBJ1-2; D possibly corresponds to TRBD1 (5 bases). Germline V gives CDR1 SQVTM, CDR2 ANQGSEA. The CDR3 spans 10 residues. Deletions cut 4 bases from V and 10 bases from J, with 10 bases between. CDR3 protein: CSVGGGTYTF. CDR3 DNA sequence: TGCAGCGTTGGGGGCGGAACCTACACCTTC.

This clonotype was observed many times. This chain uses TRBV13 with TRBJ1-5; D is uncertain. The germline V and J ends were trimmed by 0 bases and 3 bases, with 6 bases remaining between them. The CDR3 loop spans 14 amino acids. Germline V gene sequence: CDR1 PRHDT, CDR2 FYEKMQ (reference sequence). CDR3 in DNA: TGTGCCAGCAGCTTAGGCGTGGACAATCAGCCCCAGCATTTT. Its protein product is CASSLGVDNQPQHF.

The gene calls are TRBV20-1 and TRBJ2-2, with 12 bases aligning to TRBD2. CDR3 length equals 17 residues. V lost 0 bases to trimming and J lost 9 bases; unmatched junction nucleotides: 11. CDR1 and CDR2 from the germline V gene are DFQATT and SNEGSKA (reference sequence). This CDR3 is CSARDPVLAGGPRELFF. CDR3 sequence (DNA): TGCAGTGCTAGAGACCCCGTGCTAGCGGGGGGGCCCAGGGAGCTGTTTTTT.

In regard to this clonotype: Given a much more abundant clone one base away, this may be a read error. V is TRBV5-1 and J is TRBJ2-7; TRBD2 might be the D (6 bases). From germline, CDR1 is SGHRS and CDR2 YFSETQ. The CDR3 loop spans 14 amino acids. CDR3 DNA: TGTGTCAGCAGCTTAGCCCAAGCGGGCTACGAGCAGTACTTC. This sequence encodes CVSSLAQAGYEQYF.

V is TRBV10-3 and J is TRBJ2-7; maybe TRBD1 (6 bases). Trimming removed 3 bases at V and 5 bases at J, with 17 bases between. The CDR3 spans 15 residues. Germline lookup yields CDR1 ENHRY and CDR2 SYGVKD. The CDR3 sequence: CAISDNRKGTNEQYF. The CDR3 DNA reads as TGTGCCATCAGTGACAACAGGAAAGGGACAAACGAGCAGTACTTC.

CDR3 sequence reads: CAWSVLGTQYF. The CDR3 DNA sequence: TGTGCCTGGAGTGTGTTGGGGACCCAGTACTTC. V gene TRBV30 combines with J gene TRBJ2-5; no definite D call. Germline assignment: CDR1 GTSNPN and CDR2 SVGIG (reference sequence). V was shortened by 0 bases and J by 7 bases, with 6 bases between the two germline ends. This CDR3 comprises 11 residues.

The rearrangement uses TRBV7-2 and TRBJ1-2; the D is unclear. Germline assignment: CDR1 SGHTA and CDR2 FQGNSA. This CDR3 has 16 amino acids. V was clipped by 3 bases and J by 4 bases, with 18 bases between them. This CDR3 is CASSLPKRGRVYGYTF. The CDR3 DNA is TGTGCCAGCAGCTTGCCCAAGCGGGGTAGAGTCTATGGCTACACCTTC.

This clonotype is a singleton in its sample. The V call is TRBV7-8, the J call TRBJ2-5, with 8 bases aligning to TRBD2. The CDR3 is made up of 16 amino acids. V was clipped by 3 bases and J by 6 bases; unmatched bases: 12. Germline lookup yields CDR1 SGHVS and CDR2 FQNEAQ. CDR3 residues: CASSFLAGGVVKTQYF. The CDR3 bases are TGTGCCAGCAGCTTCCTGGCGGGAGGCGTAGTAAAGACCCAGTACTTC.

CDR3 DNA: TGTGCCAGCAGCTTAGTTATAGGTCGAGAAGAGACCCAGTACTTC. Protein sequence: CASSLVIGREETQYF. The rearrangement links TRBV7-2 to TRBJ2-5; unclear D gene. The CDR3 extends over 15 amino acids. Trimming removed 1 base at V and 3 bases at J, with 12 bases between. Germline assignment: CDR1 SGHTA and CDR2 FQGNSA. The full variable domain, rest sourced from reference TRBV7-2 and TRBJ2-5, is GAGVSQSPSNKVTEKGKDVELRCDPISGHTALYWYRQSLGQGLEFLIYFQGNSAPDKSGLPSDRFSAERTGGSVSTLTIQRTQQEDSAVYLCASSLVIGREETQYFGPGTRLLVL.